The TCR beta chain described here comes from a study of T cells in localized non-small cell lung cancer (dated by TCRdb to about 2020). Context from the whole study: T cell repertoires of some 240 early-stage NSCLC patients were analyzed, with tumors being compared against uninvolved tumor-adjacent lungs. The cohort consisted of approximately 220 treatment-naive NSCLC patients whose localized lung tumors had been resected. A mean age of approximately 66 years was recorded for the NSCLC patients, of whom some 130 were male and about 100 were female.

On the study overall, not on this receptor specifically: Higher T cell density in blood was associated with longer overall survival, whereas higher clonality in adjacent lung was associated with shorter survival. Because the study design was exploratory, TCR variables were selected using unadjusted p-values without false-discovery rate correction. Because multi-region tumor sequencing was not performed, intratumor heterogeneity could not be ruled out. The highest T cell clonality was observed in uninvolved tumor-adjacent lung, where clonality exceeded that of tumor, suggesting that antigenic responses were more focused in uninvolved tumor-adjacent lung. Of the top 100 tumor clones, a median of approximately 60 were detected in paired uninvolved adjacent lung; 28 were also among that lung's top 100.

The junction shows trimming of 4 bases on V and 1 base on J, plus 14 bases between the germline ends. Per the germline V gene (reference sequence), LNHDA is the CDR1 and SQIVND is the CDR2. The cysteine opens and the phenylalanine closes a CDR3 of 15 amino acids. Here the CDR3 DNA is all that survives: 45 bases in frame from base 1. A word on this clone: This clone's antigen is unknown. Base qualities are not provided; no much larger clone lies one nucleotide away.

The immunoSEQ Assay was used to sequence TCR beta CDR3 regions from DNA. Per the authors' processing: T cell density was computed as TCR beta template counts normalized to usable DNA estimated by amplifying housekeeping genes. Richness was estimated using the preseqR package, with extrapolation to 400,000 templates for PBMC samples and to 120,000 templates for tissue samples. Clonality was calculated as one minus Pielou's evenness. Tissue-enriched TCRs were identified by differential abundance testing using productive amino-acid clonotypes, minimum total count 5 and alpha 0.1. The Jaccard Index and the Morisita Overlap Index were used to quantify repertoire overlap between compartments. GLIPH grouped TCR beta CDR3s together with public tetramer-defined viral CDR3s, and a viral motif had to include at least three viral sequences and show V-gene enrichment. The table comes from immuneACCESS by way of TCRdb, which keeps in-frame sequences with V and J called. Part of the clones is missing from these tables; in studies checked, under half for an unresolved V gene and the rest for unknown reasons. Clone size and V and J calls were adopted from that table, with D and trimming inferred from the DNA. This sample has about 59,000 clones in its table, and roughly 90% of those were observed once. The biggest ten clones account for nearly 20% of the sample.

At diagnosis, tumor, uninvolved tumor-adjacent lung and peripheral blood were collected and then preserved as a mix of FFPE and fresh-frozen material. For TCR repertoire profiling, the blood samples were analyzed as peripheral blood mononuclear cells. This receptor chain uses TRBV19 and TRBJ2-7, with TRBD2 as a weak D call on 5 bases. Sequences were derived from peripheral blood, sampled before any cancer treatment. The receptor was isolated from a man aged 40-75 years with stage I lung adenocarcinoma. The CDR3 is CASSTSAVPSYEQYF. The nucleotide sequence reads TGTGCCAGTAGTACCTCAGCGGTACCATCCTACGAGCAGTACTTC.